A selection of T cell receptor beta chains follows, all from one sample in a study of blood T cell repertoires in COVID-19. Profiled with immunoSEQ multiplex PCR; TCRdb holds only in-frame clones, not every one. The data contain 95,000 to 150,000 clones, about 91% of them singletons. Input material: peripheral blood. The source of these receptors is a woman aged 50 to 60 with active or convalescent COVID-19. CDR3s leave out the opening cysteine and the closing phenylalanine or tryptophan. Rows give clone size only sometimes, using once, few, many, or a class for an expanded clone.

V gene: TRBV7-9; clone size: NA; J gene: TRBJ2-3; CDR3 protein: ASSLGQGNTDTQY
V gene: TRBV3-1/TRBV3-2; clone size: NA; J gene: TRBJ2-7; CDR3 protein: ARPTGDYEQY
V gene: TRBV3-1/TRBV3-2; clone size: NA; J gene: TRBJ2-3; CDR3 protein: ASSQEGSGSQDTQY
V gene: TRBV27; clone size: NA; J gene: TRBJ2-7; CDR3 protein: ASSLQSGIPYEQY
V gene: TRBV5-4; clone size: once; J gene: TRBJ2-7; CDR3 protein: ASSARGGRGYEQY
V gene: TRBV2; clone size: NA; J gene: TRBJ2-1; CDR3 protein: ASTELAGLI
V gene: TRBV2; clone size: once; J gene: TRBJ2-3; CDR3 protein: ASIRGSTDTQY
V gene: TRBV9; clone size: NA; J gene: TRBJ2-7; CDR3 protein: ASSVEGAGGNEQY
V gene: TRBV6-5; clone size: NA; J gene: TRBJ2-7; CDR3 protein: ASSNGGRGGEQY
V gene: TRBV28; clone size: NA; J gene: TRBJ2-2; CDR3 protein: ASSLLTGELF
V gene: TRBV21-1; clone size: few; J gene: TRBJ1-2; CDR3 protein: ASSKGQGVYYT
V gene: TRBV18; clone size: NA; J gene: TRBJ1-4; CDR3 protein: ASSQTRTNEKLF
V gene: TRBV28; clone size: NA; J gene: TRBJ2-1; CDR3 protein: ASSFPRNNEQF
V gene: TRBV3-1/TRBV3-2; clone size: NA; J gene: TRBJ2-1; CDR3 protein: ASSQQGGALKQF
V gene: TRBV6-5; clone size: NA; J gene: TRBJ1-1; CDR3 protein: ASPSLGRVNTEAF
V gene: TRBV6-1; clone size: NA; J gene: TRBJ2-1; CDR3 protein: ASSETDFDNEQF
V gene: TRBV30; clone size: NA; J gene: TRBJ2-1; CDR3 protein: AWSPTSGGGEQF
V gene: TRBV7-9; clone size: NA; J gene: TRBJ2-7; CDR3 protein: ASSFGTYEQY
V gene: TRBV7-6; clone size: NA; J gene: TRBJ2-3; CDR3 protein: ASSVTGMWTDTQY
V gene: TRBV27; clone size: NA; J gene: TRBJ1-5; CDR3 protein: ASSLSGAGQPQH
V gene: TRBV9; clone size: NA; J gene: TRBJ2-2; CDR3 protein: ASSPTGTGIRAGELF
V gene: TRBV5-6; clone size: NA; J gene: TRBJ1-2; CDR3 protein: ASSLGLQVVDYGYT
V gene: TRBV9; clone size: few; J gene: TRBJ2-2; CDR3 protein: ASSVGVLVTNTGELF
V gene: TRBV25-1; clone size: NA; J gene: TRBJ2-1; CDR3 protein: ASSEYFGRANNEQF
V gene: TRBV5-4; clone size: once; J gene: TRBJ2-3; CDR3 protein: ASSPYGDTQY
V gene: TRBV28; clone size: NA; J gene: TRBJ2-1; CDR3 protein: ASSSTGTSAPNEQF
V gene: TRBV5-1; clone size: NA; J gene: TRBJ1-6; CDR3 protein: ASSWTGGGSSYNSPLH
V gene: TRBV14; clone size: NA; J gene: TRBJ2-3; CDR3 protein: ASTPPGSSTDTQY
V gene: TRBV7-9; clone size: NA; J gene: TRBJ2-2; CDR3 protein: ASSKSGRTTGELF
V gene: TRBV7-9; clone size: NA; J gene: TRBJ1-2; CDR3 protein: ASSFYGGLKENNYGYT
V gene: TRBV2; clone size: few; J gene: TRBJ1-2; CDR3 protein: ASSEERDRAYGYT
V gene: TRBV3-1/TRBV3-2; clone size: NA; J gene: TRBJ2-6; CDR3 protein: ASSQGQGTIGSGANVLT
V gene: TRBV5-4; clone size: NA; J gene: TRBJ1-6; CDR3 protein: ASSLGTGVHSPLH
V gene: TRBV7-6; clone size: NA; J gene: TRBJ2-7; CDR3 protein: ASSALRREETYEQY
V gene: TRBV27; clone size: NA; J gene: TRBJ2-7; CDR3 protein: ASSPSGTVLYEQY
V gene: TRBV7-8; clone size: NA; J gene: TRBJ2-7; CDR3 protein: ASSPGTGGLSGHEQY
V gene: TRBV7-8; clone size: NA; J gene: TRBJ2-1; CDR3 protein: ASSSLQGEDEQF
V gene: TRBV6-1; clone size: NA; J gene: TRBJ1-2; CDR3 protein: ASSEGDYPVSGYT
V gene: TRBV24-1; clone size: NA; J gene: TRBJ2-1; CDR3 protein: ATSDWGTRIGEQF
V gene: TRBV4-3; clone size: NA; J gene: TRBJ2-2; CDR3 protein: ASGTNTGELF
V gene: TRBV7-2; clone size: once; J gene: TRBJ2-7; CDR3 protein: ASSLGGVSEQY
V gene: TRBV4-2; clone size: NA; J gene: TRBJ2-1; CDR3 protein: ASSRGLAGGGLYNEQF
V gene: TRBV4-2; clone size: NA; J gene: TRBJ1-4; CDR3 protein: ASSQVGVEKLF
V gene: TRBV14; clone size: NA; J gene: TRBJ2-7; CDR3 protein: ASSKTGVEALYEQY
V gene: TRBV7-9; clone size: few; J gene: TRBJ2-2; CDR3 protein: ASRGLAGTGELF
V gene: TRBV27; clone size: NA; J gene: TRBJ1-2; CDR3 protein: ASSLSGQGAYGYT
V gene: TRBV15; clone size: NA; J gene: TRBJ2-7; CDR3 protein: ATSREGTGGGRYEQY
V gene: TRBV21-1; clone size: NA; J gene: TRBJ1-4; CDR3 protein: ASSKVGQGGEKLF
V gene: TRBV6-5; clone size: NA; J gene: TRBJ2-1; CDR3 protein: ASSYSRDNNEQF
V gene: TRBV7-2; clone size: once; J gene: TRBJ2-6; CDR3 protein: ASSPQGTGANVLT
V gene: TRBV5-8; clone size: NA; J gene: TRBJ2-5; CDR3 protein: ASSLDRGRETQY
V gene: TRBV29-1; clone size: once; J gene: TRBJ2-3; CDR3 protein: SVAGTSFTDTQY
V gene: TRBV24-1; clone size: NA; J gene: TRBJ2-3; CDR3 protein: ATSDNWGQAFLVQY
V gene: TRBV21-1; clone size: NA; J gene: TRBJ2-7; CDR3 protein: ASSNTSGFYEQY
V gene: TRBV5-1; clone size: NA; J gene: TRBJ2-1; CDR3 protein: ASSLGSETSAYNEQF
V gene: TRBV20-1; clone size: NA; J gene: TRBJ2-7; CDR3 protein: SASSGQVLSYEQY
V gene: TRBV29-1; clone size: NA; J gene: TRBJ2-2; CDR3 protein: SVEGGPTNTGELF
V gene: TRBV9; clone size: NA; J gene: TRBJ2-7; CDR3 protein: ASSTTSVTYEQY